This entry lists 14 T cell receptor beta chains sequenced from one sample in a study of blood T cell repertoires in COVID-19. TCRdb's table, derived via immunoSEQ multiplex PCR, lists solely in-frame clones and lacks some. This table has 300,000 to 400,000 clones, around 87% appearing once. What was sequenced was peripheral blood. The receptors derive from a woman in her forties or fifties who had recovered from COVID-19.

The rearrangement uses TRBV27 and TRBJ2-3, with 8 bases aligning to TRBD1. CDR3 length: 16 amino acids. CDR1 and CDR2 (germline): MNHEY, SMNVEV (reference sequence). V lost 7 bases to trimming and J lost 0 bases; unmatched junction nucleotides: 9. CDR3 DNA: TGTGCCAGCACCAGCGGACACAGGGGGAGCACAGATACGCAGTATTTT. It is translated as CASTSGHRGSTDTQYF.

V is TRBV28 and J is TRBJ1-5; D might be TRBD1 (6 bases). CDR3 length equals 13 residues. Trimming removed 7 bases at V and 7 bases at J, with 14 bases between. In germline, CDR1 is MDHEN, CDR2 SYDVKM. The CDR3, as DNA: TGTGCCAGCACCTCAGGGGTCGGCCAGCCCCAGCATTTT. It translates to CASTSGVGQPQHF.

The V and J genes are TRBV29-1 and TRBJ2-5, with 10 bases aligning to TRBD1. Losses at the gene ends were 2 bases for V and 4 bases for J; bases not matched to a gene: 1. This CDR3 comprises 13 residues. The germline CDR1 and CDR2 sequences are SQVTM and ANQGSEA. CDR3: CSVERDRGETQYF. The CDR3 region has the DNA TGCAGCGTTGAACGGGACAGGGGAGAGACCCAGTACTTC.

This chain uses TRBV14 with TRBJ2-1, with D uncertain. The CDR3 extends over 15 amino acids. The germline V gene has CDR1 SGHDN and CDR2 FVKESK. V was shortened by 0 bases and J by 0 bases, with 6 bases between the two germline ends. CDR3 sequence: CASSQDPNSYNEQFF. As DNA, the CDR3 is TGTGCCAGCAGCCAAGACCCTAACTCCTACAATGAGCAGTTCTTC.

This clone was recorded only once. V is TRBV4-2 and J is TRBJ2-2, with 14 bases aligning to TRBD2. Germline values: CDR1 LGHNA, CDR2 YNFKEQ. V gave up 3 bases and J gave up 0 bases; unmatched junction bases: 3. CDR3 size: 18 residues. In DNA form, the CDR3 reads TGTGCCAGCAGCCAGGGACTAGCGGGAGTCACGAACACCGGGGAGCTGTTTTTT. It yields the protein CASSQGLAGVTNTGELFF.

This clone was detected only a few times. The V call is TRBV5-3, the J call TRBJ1-1; D gene ambiguous. TRBV5-3 is an open reading frame whose function is uncertain. V was cut by 5 bases and J by 11 bases, with 13 bases left in between. The CDR3 covers 11 residues. In nucleotides, the CDR3 is TGTGCCAGAAGGAGGGCCGCCTCCGCTTTCTTT. It yields the protein CARRRAASAFF.

The V call is TRBV11-2, the J call TRBJ1-2, with D possibly matching TRBD1 (5 bases). The CDR3 totals 15 residues. Trimming stripped 3 bases from V and 5 bases from J, with 16 bases between. Germline CDR1 and CDR2: SGHAT and FQNNGV. The CDR3 here is CASSFQGGRMYGYTF. The DNA of the CDR3 is TGTGCCAGCAGCTTTCAGGGAGGCAGGATGTATGGCTACACCTTC. Complete variable domain (other parts from reference TRBV11-2 and TRBJ1-2): EAGVAQSPRYKIIEKRQSVAFWCNPISGHATLYWYQQILGQGPKLLIQFQNNGVVDDSQLPKDRFSAERLKGVDSTLKIQPAKLEDSAVYLCASSFQGGRMYGYTFGSGTRLTVV.

The DNA of the CDR3 is TGCGCCAGCAGCTTGGTATTCTCTAACTATGGCTACACCTTC. Protein sequence: CASSLVFSNYGYTF. The chain uses TRBV5-1 and TRBJ1-2, with no clear D. V was cut by 0 bases and J by 0 bases, with 6 bases left in between. Germline assignment: CDR1 SGHRS and CDR2 YFSETQ. The CDR3 covers 14 residues.

The chain is built from TRBV11-2 and TRBJ2-7; TRBD2 matches at 15 bases. There are 17 residues in the CDR3. Trimming took 4 bases from V and 0 from J; bases not matched to a gene: 4. The germline V gene has CDR1 SGHAT and CDR2 FQNNGV. CDR3 nucleotide sequence: TGTGCCAGCAGCTCCGGGACTAGCGGGAGGAGCTCCTACGAGCAGTACTTC. This codes for CASSSGTSGRSSYEQYF.

This clone appeared once. The chain couples TRBV4-3 to TRBJ2-3; D is unclear. Trimming took 0 bases from V and 4 from J, leaving 8 bases between them. This CDR3 spans 14 amino acids. Germline V lookup: CDR1 LGHNA, CDR2 YSLEER. CDR3 sequence reads: CASSQDSRSDTQYF. The CDR3 DNA follows: TGCGCCAGCAGCCAAGATAGTCGGTCAGATACGCAGTATTTT.

The chain links TRBV3-1 (or the pseudogene TRBV3-2) to TRBJ2-1, with D uncertain. Trimming took 3 bases from V and 4 from J, leaving 4 bases between them. CDR1 LGHDT and CDR2 YNNKEL come from the germline V gene (reference sequence). This CDR3 contains 12 residues. As DNA, the CDR3 is TGTGCCAGCAGCCATATTTACAATGAGCAGTTCTTC. Translation: CASSHIYNEQFF.

This chain uses TRBV11-2 with TRBJ2-1; D call uncertain. From germline, CDR1 is SGHAT and CDR2 FQNNGV. The CDR3 totals 14 residues. Trimming removed 2 bases at V and 4 bases at J, with 9 bases between. CDR3 nucleotide sequence: TGTGCCAGCAGCTTATCGTCTTCTTACAATGAGCAGTTCTTC. Amino acids: CASSLSSSYNEQFF.

This sequence joins TRBV9 and TRBJ2-4, with 7 bases aligning to TRBD1. J lost 0 bases, V lost 8 bases, and 14 bases had no gene match. This CDR3 spans 17 amino acids. The germline V gene encodes CDR1 SGDLS and CDR2 YYNGEE. This chain's CDR3 is CARNRDRLNRAKNIQYF. The DNA of the CDR3 is TGTGCCAGGAACCGGGACAGACTAAACAGAGCCAAAAACATTCAGTACTTC.

The chain is built from TRBV19 and TRBJ2-3; possibly TRBD2 for D (6 bases). Germline CDR1 LNHDA, CDR2 SQIVND (reference sequence). Trimming took off 2 bases at V and 3 bases at J, with 9 bases between the two ends. The CDR3 length is 14 residues. The DNA of the CDR3 is TGTGCCAGTAGTATACTCGCGGGGACAGATACGCAGTATTTT. As protein: CASSILAGTDTQYF.